The entry below describes one TCR beta chain. Its antigen is unknown. No quality values exist for individual bases; no much larger clone is one base distant. The sample is drawn from a study of blood T cell repertoires in COVID-19 (dated by TCRdb to the early 2020s). Context from the whole study: Collaborator samples came from the United States, Italy and Spain and covered acute and convalescent phases of COVID-19. The prospective study material was composed of cDNA or gDNA derived from T cells, B-cell-depleted T cells, or PBMCs. The dataset comprised deeply sampled blood TCRbeta repertoires from subjects exposed to, actively infected with, or recovered from COVID-19. A freely available public database, intended as a resource for researchers studying the immune response to SARS-CoV-2, is where the repertoires were released. Samples were obtained from the ongoing ImmuneRACE study (first 160 participants) and from about 1,300 subjects provided by 6 global collaborators. Nearly every sample came with metadata listing a de-identified subject ID, COVID-19 status, age in years and sex. Where available, HLA class I and class II types were obtained from metadata supplied by the sample provider rather than from assay-based typing. Study-level results and caveats: The quantity of clinical and demographic metadata differed by source and by participant and was supplied without curation.

Collaborating institutions collected whole blood in K2EDTA tubes following their own protocols. For TCRbeta analysis, collaborators shipped samples in one of three forms: frozen whole blood, isolated PBMCs, or DNA extracted from either of those sample types. TCRbeta CDR3 regions were amplified from genomic DNA by means of the immunoSEQ Assay, a bias-controlled multiplex PCR. The source study handled its data this way. The number of nucleated cells in each sample was estimated from the amplification of reference gene primers within the assay. To quantify the absolute abundance of each unique TCRbeta CDR3 rearrangement, sequence reads were collapsed and filtered. For each sample, productive Simpson clonality was calculated by taking the square root of Simpson's diversity index across productive rearrangements. Not all clones reach the TCRdb copy of this immuneACCESS table, which keeps in-frame sequences only. Checked studies attribute under half of the gap to unresolved V genes and leave the rest unexplained. Clone size and the V and J calls come from that table; the DNA yielded D and trimming. Counted in this sample were approximately 340,000 clones; around 88% of them appeared once. The ten largest clones represent approximately 3.1% of the sample.

What was sequenced was peripheral blood. This TCR derives from a man under 40 with active or convalescent COVID-19.

The CDR3 protein is CASSQKRGGDNSPLHF. In nucleotide form, the sequence is TGTGCCAGCAGCCAGAAGCGGGGAGGGGATAATTCACCCCTCCACTTT. This chain is built from TRBV11-3 and TRBJ1-6, and perhaps TRBD1 as D gene, on 5 matching bases. Per the germline V gene, SGHNT is the CDR1 and YENEEA is the CDR2. V is pared back by 5 bases and J by 5 bases, with 16 bases lying between the germline termini. The cysteine opens and the phenylalanine closes a CDR3 of 16 amino acids. The entry retains the CDR3 DNA only, 48 bases that are in frame from base 1.